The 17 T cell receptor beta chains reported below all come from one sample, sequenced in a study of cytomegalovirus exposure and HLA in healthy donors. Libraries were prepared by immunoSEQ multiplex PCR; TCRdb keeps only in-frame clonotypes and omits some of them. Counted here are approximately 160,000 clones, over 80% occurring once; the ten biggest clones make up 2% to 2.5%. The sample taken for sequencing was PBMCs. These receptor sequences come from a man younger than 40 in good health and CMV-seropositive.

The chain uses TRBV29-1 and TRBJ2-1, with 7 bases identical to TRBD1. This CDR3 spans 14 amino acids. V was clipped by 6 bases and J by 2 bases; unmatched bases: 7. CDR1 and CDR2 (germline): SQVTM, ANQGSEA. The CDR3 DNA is TGCAGCGTCTACCCCGGACAGGCCTACAATGAGCAGTTCTTC. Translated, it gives CSVYPGQAYNEQFF.

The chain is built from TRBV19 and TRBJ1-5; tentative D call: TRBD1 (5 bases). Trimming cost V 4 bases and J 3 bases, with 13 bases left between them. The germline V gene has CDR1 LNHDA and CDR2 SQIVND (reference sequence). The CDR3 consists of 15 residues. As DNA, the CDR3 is TGTGCCAGTAGTAAACCGACAGAATACAATCAGCCCCAGCATTTT. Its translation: CASSKPTEYNQPQHF.

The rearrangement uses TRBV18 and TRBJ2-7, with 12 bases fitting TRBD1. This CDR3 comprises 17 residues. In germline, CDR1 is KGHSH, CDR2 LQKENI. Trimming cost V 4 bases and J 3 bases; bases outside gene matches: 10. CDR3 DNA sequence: TGTGCCAGCTCACGGCCGGGACAGGGGGCGTTTAGCTACGAGCAGTACTTC. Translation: CASSRPGQGAFSYEQYF.

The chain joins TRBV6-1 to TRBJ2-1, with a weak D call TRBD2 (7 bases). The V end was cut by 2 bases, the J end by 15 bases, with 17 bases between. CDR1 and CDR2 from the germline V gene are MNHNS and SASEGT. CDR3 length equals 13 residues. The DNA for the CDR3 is TGTGCCAGCAGTGAATATGGGGGGGCCCTCGGGTTCTTC. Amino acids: CASSEYGGALGFF.

The CDR3 DNA follows: TGTGCCTGGAGCCCCGGCGGGTACTATGGCTACACCTTC. Its translation: CAWSPGGYYGYTF. The chain carries TRBV30 and TRBJ1-2; D is unclear. Trimming took off 3 bases at V and 3 bases at J, with 11 bases between the two ends. The CDR3 sequence is 13 residues long. Germline V lookup: CDR1 GTSNPN, CDR2 SVGIG (reference sequence).

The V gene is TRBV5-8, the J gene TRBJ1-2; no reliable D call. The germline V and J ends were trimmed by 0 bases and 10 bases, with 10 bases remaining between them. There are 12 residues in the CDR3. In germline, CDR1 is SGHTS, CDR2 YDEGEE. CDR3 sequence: CASSLENRYYTF. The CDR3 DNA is TGTGCCAGCAGCTTGGAAAACAGATACTACACCTTC.

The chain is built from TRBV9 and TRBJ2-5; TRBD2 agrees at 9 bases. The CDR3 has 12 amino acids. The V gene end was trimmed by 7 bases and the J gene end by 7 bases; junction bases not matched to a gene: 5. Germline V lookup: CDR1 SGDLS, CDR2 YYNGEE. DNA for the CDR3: TGTGCCAGCCGGGGTAGCGGGGGGACCCAGTACTTC. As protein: CASRGSGGTQYF.

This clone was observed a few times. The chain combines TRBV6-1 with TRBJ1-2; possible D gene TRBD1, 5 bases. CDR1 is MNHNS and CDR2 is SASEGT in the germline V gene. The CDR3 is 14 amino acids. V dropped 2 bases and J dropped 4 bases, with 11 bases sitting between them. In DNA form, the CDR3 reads TGTGCCAGCAGTGAACCAGGGAAGGGCTATGGCTACACCTTC. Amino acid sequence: CASSEPGKGYGYTF.

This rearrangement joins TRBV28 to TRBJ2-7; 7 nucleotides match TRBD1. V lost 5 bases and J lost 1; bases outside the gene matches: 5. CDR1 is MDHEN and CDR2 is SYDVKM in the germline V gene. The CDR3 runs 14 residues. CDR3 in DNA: TGTGCCAGCAGTACGGGACAGTTGTCCTACGAGCAGTACTTC. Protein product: CASSTGQLSYEQYF.

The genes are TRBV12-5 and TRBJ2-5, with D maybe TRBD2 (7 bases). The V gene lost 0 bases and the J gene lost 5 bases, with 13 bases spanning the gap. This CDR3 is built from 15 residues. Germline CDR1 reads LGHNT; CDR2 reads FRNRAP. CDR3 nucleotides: TGTGCTAGTGGTTTGGTAGGCAGGGGAGGGGAGACCCAGTACTTC. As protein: CASGLVGRGGETQYF.

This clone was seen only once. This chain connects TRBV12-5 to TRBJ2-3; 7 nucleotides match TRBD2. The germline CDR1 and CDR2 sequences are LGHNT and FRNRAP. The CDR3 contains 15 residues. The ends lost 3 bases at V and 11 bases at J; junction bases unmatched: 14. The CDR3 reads CASGLPGLERSLQYF. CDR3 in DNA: TGTGCTAGTGGTTTACCCGGACTAGAGCGGAGCCTGCAGTATTTT. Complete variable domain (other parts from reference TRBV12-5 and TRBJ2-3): DARVTQTPRHKVTEMGQEVTMRCQPILGHNTVFWYRQTMMQGLELLAYFRNRAPLDDSGMPKDRFSAEMPDATLATLKIQPSEPRDSAVYFCASGLPGLERSLQYFGPGTRLTVL.

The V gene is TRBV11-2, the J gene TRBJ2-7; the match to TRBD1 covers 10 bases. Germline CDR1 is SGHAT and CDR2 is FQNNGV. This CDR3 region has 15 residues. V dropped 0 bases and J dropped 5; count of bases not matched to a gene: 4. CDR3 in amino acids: CASSLEDRGIDEQYF. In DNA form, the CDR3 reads TGTGCCAGCAGCTTAGAGGACAGGGGGATCGACGAGCAGTACTTC.

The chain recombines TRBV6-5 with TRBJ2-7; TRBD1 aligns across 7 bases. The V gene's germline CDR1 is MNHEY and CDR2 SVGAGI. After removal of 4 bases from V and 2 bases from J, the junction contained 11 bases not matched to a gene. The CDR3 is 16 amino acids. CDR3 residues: CASSFDRESLTYEQYF. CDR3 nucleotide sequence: TGTGCCAGCAGTTTCGACAGGGAGTCCCTTACCTACGAGCAGTACTTC.

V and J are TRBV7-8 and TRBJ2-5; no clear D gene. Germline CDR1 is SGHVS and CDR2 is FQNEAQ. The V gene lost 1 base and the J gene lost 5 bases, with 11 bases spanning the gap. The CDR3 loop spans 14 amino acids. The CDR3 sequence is CASSLGLSRETQYF. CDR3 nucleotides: TGTGCCAGCAGCTTAGGCTTAAGCAGGGAGACCCAGTACTTC.

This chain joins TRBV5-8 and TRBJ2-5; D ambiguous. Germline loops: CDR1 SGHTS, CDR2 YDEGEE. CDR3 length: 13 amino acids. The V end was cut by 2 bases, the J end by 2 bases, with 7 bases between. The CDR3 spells CASSFQIQETQYF. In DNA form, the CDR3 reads TGTGCCAGCAGCTTCCAGATTCAAGAGACCCAGTACTTC.

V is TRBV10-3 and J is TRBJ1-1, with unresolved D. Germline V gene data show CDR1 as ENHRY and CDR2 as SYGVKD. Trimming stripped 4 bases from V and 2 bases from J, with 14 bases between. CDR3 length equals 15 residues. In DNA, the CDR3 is TGTGCCATCAGTGCGATCGAGAGCGGAAACACTGAAGCTTTCTTT. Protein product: CAISAIESGNTEAFF.

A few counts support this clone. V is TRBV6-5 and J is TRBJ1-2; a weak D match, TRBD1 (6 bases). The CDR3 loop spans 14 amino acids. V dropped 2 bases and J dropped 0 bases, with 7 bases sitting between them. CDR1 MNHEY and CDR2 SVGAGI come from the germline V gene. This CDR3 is CASSYDRSNYGYTF. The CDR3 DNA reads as TGTGCCAGCAGTTACGACAGGTCTAACTATGGCTACACCTTC.